This TCR beta chain was retrieved from a study of cytomegalovirus exposure and HLA in healthy donors. Study overall: Earlier, some 180 million T cells were analyzed, and 117 million unique TCR beta sequences were found among them.

Healthy people donating bone marrow made up the donors. Donors counted as nominally healthy when sampled, yet unrecorded immune exposures were likely. Both 60 Vbeta primers and 13 Jbeta primers went into the PCR. Sequencing was performed with immunoSEQ multiplex PCR; in TCRdb, only in-frame clones are kept and a portion is missing. The table has approximately 150,000 clones, approximately 83% seen once. The CDR3 consists of 15 residues. CDR1 and CDR2 (germline): SQVTM, ANQGSEA. V gave up 3 bases and J gave up 3 bases, with 15 bases separating them. Study-wide results and limits: Later analysis associated a missense DCLRE1C variant with TCR beta V- and J-gene trimming.

A note on this clone: Its target is unknown.

This TCR came from a male donor in good health and CMV-seronegative. The rearrangement links TRBV29-1 to TRBJ2-4; perhaps TRBD1 as D (6 bases). Input material: PBMCs. CDR3 nucleotide sequence: TGCAGCGTTGAGTTGCAGGGGAAAGGCAAAAACATTCAGTACTTC. This gives the protein CSVELQGKGKNIQYF. The full variable domain, completed using reference TRBV29-1 and TRBJ2-4, is SAVISQKPSRDICQRGTSLTIQCQVDSQVTMMFWYRQQPGQSLTLIATANQGSEATYESGFVIDKFPISRPNLTFSTLTVSNMSPEDSSIYLCSVELQGKGKNIQYFGAGTRLSVL.